These 12 T cell receptor beta chains were sequenced from one sample in a study of T-cell reconstitution after alpha-beta-depleted transplantation in children. Construction of the TCRbeta library involved unique molecular identifiers. TCRdb used MiXCR to reprocess the PCR reads, holding one entry per CDR3 protein. This sample has just over 350,000 distinct CDR3 sequences, with roughly 13% found just once. The sample was PBMCs, taken from the stem cell graft. Receptors originate from a human donor who donated a stem cell graft to a child with Fanconi anemia.

The chain is built from TRBV19 and TRBJ1-2; possible D gene TRBD1, 6 bases. V lost 6 bases to trimming and J lost 5 bases, with 16 bases between them. The CDR3 has 14 residues. The germline V gene encodes CDR1 LNHDA and CDR2 SQIVND (reference sequence). The chain's CDR3 is CASSTGQNLYGYTF. CDR3 in DNA: TGTGCCAGTAGCACCGGACAGAATCTGTATGGCTACACCTTC.

DNA of the CDR3: TGTGCTAGTGGTCCCCGGGACAGGGGTGGCTACACCTTC. Amino acid sequence: CASGPRDRGGYTF. The chain is built from TRBV12-5 and TRBJ1-2, with 10 bases aligning to TRBD1. J lost 7 bases, V lost 5 bases, and 4 bases had no gene match. CDR1 LGHNT and CDR2 FRNRAP come from the germline V gene. The CDR3 covers 13 residues.

This clonotype is a singleton in its sample. The CDR3 loop reads CASSLGLAGTTQYF. As DNA, the CDR3 is TGTGCCAGCAGTTTGGGTCTAGCGGGAACCACGCAGTATTTT. This chain joins TRBV27 and TRBJ2-3, with 9 bases lining up with TRBD2. The V segment lost 3 bases and the J segment 9 bases; nucleotides outside the gene matches: 7. The CDR3 has 14 amino acids. Germline V gene sequence: CDR1 MNHEY, CDR2 SMNVEV (reference sequence).

The chain recombines TRBV14 with TRBJ2-5; TRBD2 matches at 10 bases. CDR3 length: 16 amino acids. The V gene's germline CDR1 is SGHDN and CDR2 FVKESK. The trim removed 0 bases at V and 5 bases at J, leaving 6 bases unmatched. In nucleotides, the CDR3 is TGTGCCAGCAGCCAAGATGCAGCGGGGGGGTACGAGACCCAGTACTTC. It encodes CASSQDAAGGYETQYF.

This clonotype was detected only a few times. This CDR3 reads CASSSLTGAYEQYV. The CDR3 DNA is TGTGCCAGCAGTTCCCTAACAGGCGCCTACGAGCAGTACGTC. The chain carries TRBV28 and TRBJ2-7; D possibly corresponds to TRBD1 (5 bases). V shed 4 bases and J shed 2 bases, with 12 bases lying between them. This CDR3 region has 14 residues. CDR1 MDHEN and CDR2 SYDVKM come from the germline V gene.

This clonotype was seen only a few times. J is TRBJ1-1 and V is TRBV6-5, with a possible D match to TRBD1 (6 bases). The length of the CDR3 is 15 residues. V was trimmed by 0 bases and J by 7 bases, leaving 15 bases between them. CDR1 is MNHEY and CDR2 is SVGAGI in the germline V gene. CDR3 sequence: CASSYSGLGAIEAFF. The CDR3 coding sequence is TGTGCCAGCAGTTACTCGGGGCTGGGGGCAATTGAAGCTTTCTTT.

This clonotype was counted a few times. The chain carries TRBV2 and TRBJ1-5, with a possible D match to TRBD1 (5 bases). Looked up from germline, CDR1 is SNHLY and CDR2 is FYNNEI. This CDR3 has 14 residues. Between the trimmed V and J ends, which lost 3 bases and 5 bases, there was a span of 11 bases. The CDR3 reads CASSDRGSHQPQHF. CDR3 DNA sequence: TGTGCCAGCAGTGATAGGGGTAGTCATCAGCCCCAGCATTTT.

The V and J genes are TRBV7-2 and TRBJ1-1, with 10 bases that match TRBD1. V trimming: 7 bases; J trimming: 4 bases; junction bases outside the gene matches: 6. In germline, CDR1 is SGHTA, CDR2 FQGNSA. The length of the CDR3 is 14 residues. This chain's CDR3 is CASTPDRGFTEAFF. The DNA for the CDR3 is TGTGCCAGCACCCCGGACAGGGGGTTCACTGAAGCTTTCTTT.

This clonotype was detected a few times. J is TRBJ2-1 and V is TRBV6-5; TRBD2 matches 10 bases. The CDR3 has 19 residues. Germline CDR1 and CDR2: MNHEY and SVGAGI. Unmatched junction bases numbered 18, after V lost 0 bases and J lost 10 bases. The CDR3 reads CASSYSQRGGPQGPREQFF. For the CDR3, the DNA is TGTGCCAGCAGTTACTCACAGCGGGGGGGGCCCCAGGGGCCCCGAGAGCAGTTCTTC.

This clonotype was counted a few times. The chain has TRBV11-2 and TRBJ2-7; tentatively, D is TRBD1 (6 bases). V was cut by 2 bases and J by 4 bases, with 12 bases left in between. Germline loops: CDR1 SGHAT, CDR2 FQNNGV. The CDR3 consists of 14 residues. As DNA, the CDR3 is TGTGCCAGCAGCTTAACTTCCGGGACATACGAGCAGTACTTC. It codes for CASSLTSGTYEQYF.

The chain has TRBV6-2 or TRBV6-3 and TRBJ2-1; no clear D gene. The CDR3 has 11 residues. CDR1 and CDR2 (germline): MNHEY, SVGEGT. V lost 1 base, J lost 10 bases, and 5 bases lay in between. The CDR3: CASSYWAEQFF. DNA of the CDR3: TGTGCCAGCAGTTACTGGGCAGAGCAGTTCTTC.

The chain has TRBV15 and TRBJ2-7; D remains ambiguous. The CDR3 covers 13 residues. The V gene lost 5 bases and the J gene lost 7 bases, with 15 bases spanning the gap. Looked up from germline, CDR1 is LNHNV and CDR2 is YYDKDF (reference sequence). As DNA, the CDR3 is TGTGCCACCAGCTTGCTGGCTTCTATGGAGCAGTACTTC. This translates into CATSLLASMEQYF.